Detailed here is one TCR beta chain. Profiling relied on immunoSEQ multiplex PCR, and the TCRdb table lists in-frame clones only, not all of them. The sample carries under 70,000 clones, about 90% recorded once. This record comes from a study of T cell changes during pregnancy in multiple sclerosis. CDR3 size: 15 residues. Trimming cost V 0 bases and J 4 bases; bases outside gene matches: 4. Germline V CDR1 and CDR2: LGHNA, YNFKEQ. This chain joins TRBV4-2 and TRBJ1-2; the match to TRBD1 covers 8 bases. This specimen was CD4+ T cells from peripheral blood mononuclear cells, taken after pregnancy. This sequence was found in a female donor in good health, enrolled as a control in a pregnancy study. The CDR3 loop reads CASSQDRGQGYGYTF. The CDR3, as DNA: TGTGCCAGCAGCCAAGACAGGGGGCAGGGCTATGGCTACACCTTC.